This is a list of T cell receptor beta chains from one sample in a study of blood T cell repertoires in COVID-19. Using immunoSEQ multiplex PCR, the repertoire was profiled, and TCRdb retains in-frame clones only, with some absent. This table has over 250,000 clones, about 80% appearing once. Sequenced: peripheral blood. The receptors here all came from a woman aged 80 or over with acute or convalescent COVID-19. The CDR3 runs from the conserved cysteine through the conserved F or W. The order of the fields is J gene, V gene, clone size, D gene, CDR3 DNA, CDR3 protein. D genes are given only for firm matches. Size values are once, few and many counts, or a class for expanded clones, and some rows have none.

j_gene: TRBJ1-1
v_gene: TRBV5-4
abundance: NA
d_gene: TRBD1
CDR3nt: TGTGCCAGCAGCCCTGGACAGGAGAACACTGAAGCTTTCTTT
CDR3aa: CASSPGQENTEAFF

j_gene: TRBJ1-2
v_gene: TRBV29-1
abundance: NA
d_gene: NA
CDR3nt: TGCAGCTTACGGACAGCTAACTATGGCTACACCTTC
CDR3aa: CSLRTANYGYTF

j_gene: TRBJ2-1
v_gene: TRBV6-5
abundance: NA
d_gene: NA
CDR3nt: TGTGCCAGCAGGGACTACTACAATGAGCAGTTCTTC
CDR3aa: CASRDYYNEQFF

j_gene: TRBJ2-2
v_gene: TRBV18
abundance: NA
d_gene: NA
CDR3nt: TGTGCCAGCTCACCACGCACAGGGACCGGGGAGCTGTTTTTT
CDR3aa: CASSPRTGTGELFF

j_gene: TRBJ1-2
v_gene: TRBV6-5
abundance: NA
d_gene: TRBD1
CDR3nt: TGTGCCAGCAGCACCAAGACAGGGGTCAATGGCTACACCTTC
CDR3aa: CASSTKTGVNGYTF

j_gene: TRBJ2-5
v_gene: TRBV3-1/TRBV3-2
abundance: once
d_gene: TRBD2
CDR3nt: TGTGCCAGCAGCCAGGGAGGGCCCGGGACCTTATACTTC
CDR3aa: CASSQGGPGTLYF

j_gene: TRBJ2-3
v_gene: TRBV13
abundance: NA
d_gene: TRBD1
CDR3nt: TGTGCCAGCAGCTCCCGGGACAGGGGATCAGATACGCAGTATTTT
CDR3aa: CASSSRDRGSDTQYF

j_gene: TRBJ2-4
v_gene: TRBV18
abundance: NA
d_gene: TRBD2
CDR3nt: TGTGCCAGCTCACCCCCGGGGGGGCGGTACATTCAGTACTTC
CDR3aa: CASSPPGGRYIQYF

j_gene: TRBJ2-3
v_gene: TRBV14
abundance: once
d_gene: NA
CDR3nt: TGTGCCAGCAGCCTCCTGCGAGACACAGATACGCAGTATTTT
CDR3aa: CASSLLRDTDTQYF

j_gene: TRBJ1-1
v_gene: TRBV5-1
abundance: NA
d_gene: NA
CDR3nt: TGCGCCAGCAGCTCGGTTACAGGGAAAAACACTGAAGCTTTCTTT
CDR3aa: CASSSVTGKNTEAFF

j_gene: TRBJ1-2
v_gene: TRBV21-1
abundance: few
d_gene: NA
CDR3nt: TGTGCCAGCAGCTACTACACCTTC
CDR3aa: CASSYYTF

j_gene: TRBJ1-2
v_gene: TRBV7-2
abundance: NA
d_gene: NA
CDR3nt: TGTGCCAGCAGCTCGGGCAACAGGGAGCGTGGCTACACCTTC
CDR3aa: CASSSGNRERGYTF

j_gene: TRBJ1-2
v_gene: TRBV7-2
abundance: NA
d_gene: TRBD1
CDR3nt: TGTGCCAGCAGCGGGACAGACAGACTCTATGGCTACACCTTC
CDR3aa: CASSGTDRLYGYTF

j_gene: TRBJ2-2
v_gene: TRBV18
abundance: NA
d_gene: TRBD2
CDR3nt: TGTGCCAGCTCAAGACTAGCGGGAGGGCCGCGAGCGGGCACCGGGGAGCTGTTTTTT
CDR3aa: CASSRLAGGPRAGTGELFF

j_gene: TRBJ1-6
v_gene: TRBV6-5
abundance: NA
d_gene: NA
CDR3nt: TGTGCCAGCTTTGGACAGTGGAATTCACCCCTCCACTTT
CDR3aa: CASFGQWNSPLHF

j_gene: TRBJ1-2
v_gene: TRBV5-1
abundance: few
d_gene: NA
CDR3nt: TGCGCCAGCAGCCTGGGGGCTCATGGCTACACCTTC
CDR3aa: CASSLGAHGYTF

j_gene: TRBJ2-2
v_gene: TRBV2
abundance: few
d_gene: NA
CDR3nt: TGTGCCAGCAGTGTGAGTAGACTCACCGGGGAGCTGTTTTTT
CDR3aa: CASSVSRLTGELFF

j_gene: TRBJ2-1
v_gene: TRBV28
abundance: NA
d_gene: NA
CDR3nt: TGTGCCAGCAGTTTGAGGCTGAATGAGCAGTTCTTC
CDR3aa: CASSLRLNEQFF

j_gene: TRBJ1-5
v_gene: TRBV19
abundance: few
d_gene: NA
CDR3nt: TGTGCCAGTAGTTTATATCCCAGGGAGCCCCAGCATTTT
CDR3aa: CASSLYPREPQHF

j_gene: TRBJ2-7
v_gene: TRBV5-1
abundance: NA
d_gene: NA
CDR3nt: TGCGCCAGCTCAGAGAGGGTCTCCTACGAGCAGTACTTC
CDR3aa: CASSERVSYEQYF

j_gene: TRBJ1-2
v_gene: TRBV19
abundance: NA
d_gene: NA
CDR3nt: TGTGCCAGTAGGGACGGGCAGGGTCATGGCTACACCTTC
CDR3aa: CASRDGQGHGYTF

j_gene: TRBJ1-5
v_gene: TRBV19
abundance: few
d_gene: NA
CDR3nt: TGTGCCAGTAGTATAGGACAGTCAAGCAATCAGCCCCAGCATTTT
CDR3aa: CASSIGQSSNQPQHF

j_gene: TRBJ2-5
v_gene: TRBV6-2/TRBV6-3
abundance: NA
d_gene: TRBD2
CDR3nt: TGTGCCAGCAGTTACCCCCAAGGACTAGCGGGTCCCCAAGAGACCCAGTACTTC
CDR3aa: CASSYPQGLAGPQETQYF